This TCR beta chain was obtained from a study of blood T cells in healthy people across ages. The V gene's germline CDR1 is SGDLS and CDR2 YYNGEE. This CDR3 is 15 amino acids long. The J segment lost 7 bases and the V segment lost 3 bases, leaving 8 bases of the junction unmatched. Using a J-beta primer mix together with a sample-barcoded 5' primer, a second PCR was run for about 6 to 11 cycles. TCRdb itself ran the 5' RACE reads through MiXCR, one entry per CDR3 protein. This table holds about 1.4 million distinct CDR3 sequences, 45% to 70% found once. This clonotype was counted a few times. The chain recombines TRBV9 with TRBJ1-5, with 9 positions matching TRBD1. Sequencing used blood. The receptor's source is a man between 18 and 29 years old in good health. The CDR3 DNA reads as TGTGCCAGCAGCGGGGATGACAGGGGGAACCAGCCCCAGCATTTT. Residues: CASSGDDRGNQPQHF. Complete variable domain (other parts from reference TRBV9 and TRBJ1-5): DSGVTQTPKHLITATGQRVTLRCSPRSGDLSVYWYQQSLDQGLQFLIQYYNGEERAKGNILERFSAQQFPDLHSELNLSSLELGDSALYFCASSGDDRGNQPQHFGDGTRLSIL.